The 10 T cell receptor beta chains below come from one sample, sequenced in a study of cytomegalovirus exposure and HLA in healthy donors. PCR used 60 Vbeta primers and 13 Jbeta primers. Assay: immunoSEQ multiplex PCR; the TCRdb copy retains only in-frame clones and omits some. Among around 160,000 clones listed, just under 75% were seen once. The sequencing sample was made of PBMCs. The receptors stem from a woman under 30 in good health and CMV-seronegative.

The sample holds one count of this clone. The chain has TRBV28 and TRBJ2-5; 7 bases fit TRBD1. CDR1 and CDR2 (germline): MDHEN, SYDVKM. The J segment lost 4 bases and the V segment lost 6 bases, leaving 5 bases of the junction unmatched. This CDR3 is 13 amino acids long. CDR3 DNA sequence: TGTGCCAGCAGACCGGGACAGTTAGAGACCCAGTACTTC. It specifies CASRPGQLETQYF.

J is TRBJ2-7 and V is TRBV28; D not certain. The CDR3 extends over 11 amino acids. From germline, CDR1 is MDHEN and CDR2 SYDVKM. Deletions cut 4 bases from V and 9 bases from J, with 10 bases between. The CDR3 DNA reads TGTGCCAGCAGTTCCACACGAGGGCAGTACGTC. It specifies CASSSTRGQYV.

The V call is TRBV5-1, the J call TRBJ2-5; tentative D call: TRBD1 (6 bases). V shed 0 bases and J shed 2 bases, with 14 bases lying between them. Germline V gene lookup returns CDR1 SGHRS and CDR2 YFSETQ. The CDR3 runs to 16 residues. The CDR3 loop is CASSLGTVGGQETQYF. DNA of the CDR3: TGCGCCAGCAGCTTGGGGACAGTTGGCGGGCAAGAGACCCAGTACTTC.

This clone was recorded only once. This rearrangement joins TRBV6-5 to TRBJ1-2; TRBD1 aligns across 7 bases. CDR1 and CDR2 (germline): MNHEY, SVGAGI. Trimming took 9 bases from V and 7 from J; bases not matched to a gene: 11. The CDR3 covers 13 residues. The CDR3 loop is CASRDSDRAGYTF. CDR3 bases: TGTGCCAGTAGGGACAGCGACCGGGCTGGCTACACCTTC.

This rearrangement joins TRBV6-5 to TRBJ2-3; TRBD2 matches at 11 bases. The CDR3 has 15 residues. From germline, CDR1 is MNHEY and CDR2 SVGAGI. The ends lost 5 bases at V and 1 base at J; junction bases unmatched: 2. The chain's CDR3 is CASSGTSGRTDTQYF. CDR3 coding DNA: TGTGCCAGCAGTGGGACTAGCGGCCGCACAGATACGCAGTATTTT.

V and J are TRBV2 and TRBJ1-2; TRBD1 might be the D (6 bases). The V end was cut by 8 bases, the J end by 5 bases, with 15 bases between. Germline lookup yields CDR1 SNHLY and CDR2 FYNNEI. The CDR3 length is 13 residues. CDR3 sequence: CASLRDTVYGYTF. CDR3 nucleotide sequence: TGTGCCAGCCTTCGGGACACCGTGTATGGCTACACCTTC.

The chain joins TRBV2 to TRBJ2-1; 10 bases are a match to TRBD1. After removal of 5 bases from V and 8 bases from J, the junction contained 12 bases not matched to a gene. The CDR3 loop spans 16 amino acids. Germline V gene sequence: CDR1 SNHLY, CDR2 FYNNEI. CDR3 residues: CASSRDRGVGNDEQFF. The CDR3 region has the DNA TGTGCCAGCAGTAGGGACAGGGGAGTGGGTAACGATGAGCAGTTCTTC.

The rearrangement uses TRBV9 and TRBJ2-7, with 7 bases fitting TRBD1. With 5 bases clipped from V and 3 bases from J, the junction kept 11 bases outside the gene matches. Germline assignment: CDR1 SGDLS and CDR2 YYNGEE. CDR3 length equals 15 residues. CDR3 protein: CASSRSTGVNYEQYV. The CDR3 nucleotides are TGTGCCAGCAGTCGATCAACAGGGGTCAACTACGAGCAGTACGTC.

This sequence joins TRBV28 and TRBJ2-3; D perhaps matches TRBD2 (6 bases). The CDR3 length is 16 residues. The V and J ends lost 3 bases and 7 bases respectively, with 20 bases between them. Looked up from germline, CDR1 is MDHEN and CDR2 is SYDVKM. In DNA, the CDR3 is TGTGCCAGCAGTTTGAGGAGGGGCCAAGGGCTAAATACGCAGTATTTT. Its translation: CASSLRRGQGLNTQYF.

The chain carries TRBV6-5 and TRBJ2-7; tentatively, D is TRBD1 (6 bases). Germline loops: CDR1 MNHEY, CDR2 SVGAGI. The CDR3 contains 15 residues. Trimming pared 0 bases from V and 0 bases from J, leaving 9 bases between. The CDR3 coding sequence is TGTGCCAGCAGTTACTCTTTGGACAGCTCCTACGAGCAGTACTTC. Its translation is CASSYSLDSSYEQYF.